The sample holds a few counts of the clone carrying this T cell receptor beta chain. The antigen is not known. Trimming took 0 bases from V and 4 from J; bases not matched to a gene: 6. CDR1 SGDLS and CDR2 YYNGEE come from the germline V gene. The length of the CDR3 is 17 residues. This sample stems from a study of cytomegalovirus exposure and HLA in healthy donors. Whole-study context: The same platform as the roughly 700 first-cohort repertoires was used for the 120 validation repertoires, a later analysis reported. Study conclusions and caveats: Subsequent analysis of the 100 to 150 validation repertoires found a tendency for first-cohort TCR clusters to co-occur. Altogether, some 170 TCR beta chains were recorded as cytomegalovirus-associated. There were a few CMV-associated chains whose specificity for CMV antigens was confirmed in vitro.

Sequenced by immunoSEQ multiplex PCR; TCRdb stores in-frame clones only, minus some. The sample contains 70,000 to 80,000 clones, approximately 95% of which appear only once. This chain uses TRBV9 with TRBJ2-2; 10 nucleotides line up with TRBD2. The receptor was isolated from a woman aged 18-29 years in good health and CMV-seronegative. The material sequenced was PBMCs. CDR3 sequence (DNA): TGTGCCAGCAGCGTAGTGAGCGGGGGGGAGACCACCGGGGAGCTGTTTTTT. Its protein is CASSVVSGGETTGELFF.